Described below is a single T cell receptor (beta chain) sequence and its context. The data belong to a study of Graves' ophthalmopathy and Graves' hyperthyroidism. With V trimmed by 7 bases and J by 2 bases, 13 bases remained unmatched. Germline CDR1 LNHDA, CDR2 SQIVND (reference sequence). The CDR3 is 18 residues long. Diagnostic conclusions were grounded in clinical symptoms, serum thyroxine, TRAb, thyroid ultrasound and orbital computed tomography. The authors amplified TCR beta CDR3 regions, and they did so from RNA transcripts for repertoire sequencing. HTBI primers were employed in first-round RT-PCR, then a second-round multiplex PCR followed. One entry per CDR3 protein results from TCRdb running MiXCR on the multiplex PCR reads. The sample contains fewer than 650,000 distinct CDR3 sequences, approximately 21% of which appear only once.

V usage is TRBV19 and J usage is TRBJ2-2; 10 nucleotides match TRBD1. This receptor was identified in a young woman with stable Graves' hyperthyroidism. Some clones in this sample may be carry-over from other donors' samples. What was sequenced was peripheral blood. The CDR3 bases are TGTGCCAGTAAGCCCGGGACAGGGGCCGCCGCCAACACCGGGGAGCTGTTTTTT. Its protein is CASKPGTGAAANTGELFF.